This T cell receptor beta chain came from a study of blood T cell repertoires in COVID-19. Looking at the study overall: Acute-phase and convalescent COVID-19 samples originated in the United States, Italy and Spain. PBMCs, B-cell-depleted T cells, or T cells provided the cDNA or gDNA that made up the material.

Original processing notes: Estimation of nucleated cell counts relied on the amplification of reference gene primers. The table came from immunoSEQ multiplex PCR; TCRdb's copy has only in-frame clones and leaves some out. V, J and clone size were drawn from that table, and D and trimming were deduced from the DNA. The data show about 90,000 clones, approximately 88% seen once. V lost 8 bases and J lost 2, with 12 bases in between. The CDR3 runs to 14 residues. Germline V gives CDR1 MNHEY, CDR2 SVGAGI. This TCR was sampled from a woman in her 70s with acute or convalescent COVID-19. The J gene is TRBJ2-2, the V gene TRBV6-5, with D perhaps TRBD2 (6 bases). The sample comprised peripheral blood. The DNA of the CDR3 is TGTGCCAGCGGAATAGCGGCCAACACCGGGGAGCTGTTTTTT. Translated, it gives CASGIAANTGELFF.